This TCR beta chain was identified in a study of T cell responses to AZD1222 COVID-19 vaccine. Overall study findings and caveats: There were repertoire samples only from the period after the peak T cell response. Nearly half of spike-specific TCRs reportedly target unmutated variant regions. Clonal diversity was possibly underestimated, and white British individuals and females predominated among donors.

V was pared by 1 base and J by 7 bases, with 17 bases between. The CDR3 length is 16 residues. Germline lookup yields CDR1 SGHAT and CDR2 FQNNGV. Measured with immunoSEQ multiplex PCR; TCRdb has only the in-frame clones, and not every one. The sample holds 120,000 to 150,000 clones, around 90% seen once. This clone was seen a single time. The antigen remains unidentified. The chain uses TRBV11-2 and TRBJ2-1; D may correspond to TRBD1 or TRBD2 (7 bases each). The source is an adult who received the MenACWY meningococcal vaccine as a control. Sequences were derived from peripheral blood, sampled 28 days after the second dose of the MenACWY control vaccine. The CDR3 here is CASSLARQGGSNEQFF. As DNA, the CDR3 is TGTGCCAGCAGCTTAGCCAGACAGGGAGGGTCGAATGAGCAGTTCTTC.